The 29 T cell receptor beta chains listed next were all sequenced from one sample in a study of CD8 T cells in Susac syndrome. The RNA, about 0.45 to 1 ug, was put through reverse transcription using random hexamers. MiXCR, applied by TCRdb to the immunoSEQ multiplex PCR reads, yields one record per CDR3 protein. Here the sample spans 200,000 to 250,000 distinct CDR3 sequences, 80% to 95% being singletons. The sample was CD4+ T cells from PBMCs. These receptors were collected from a human donor with multiple sclerosis.

The genes are TRBV3-1 and TRBJ2-5; D may be TRBD2 (5 bases). This CDR3 has 16 amino acids. CDR1 and CDR2 (germline): LGHDT, YNNKEL (reference sequence). With 4 bases removed from V and 1 base from J, the gap between germline ends came to 16 bases. The CDR3 DNA is TGTGCCAGCAGCCCCGCCAGCGGAGGACGCCAAGAGACCCAGTACTTC. It specifies CASSPASGGRQETQYF.

The chain couples TRBV4-1 to TRBJ2-5, with no clear D. The germline V gene encodes CDR1 MGHRA and CDR2 YSYEKL. The CDR3 loop spans 15 amino acids. Trimming removed 2 bases at V and 5 bases at J, with 15 bases between. CDR3 protein: CASSQTPVLGETQYF. The DNA for the CDR3 is TGCGCCAGCAGCCAAACCCCGGTCCTCGGGGAGACCCAGTACTTC.

The rearrangement links TRBV29-1 to TRBJ1-1; D is perhaps TRBD1 (5 bases). The length of the CDR3 is 15 residues. The V gene's germline CDR1 is SQVTM and CDR2 ANQGSEA. Trimming pared 4 bases from V and 6 bases from J, leaving 21 bases between. CDR3 nucleotide sequence: TGCAGCGTTGCTGCTGCAGGCGCCGAGGGACCTGAAGCTTTCTTT. Translated: CSVAAAGAEGPEAFF. The variable domain in full, with the rest retrieved from reference TRBV29-1 and TRBJ1-1, is SAVISQKPSRDICQRGTSLTIQCQVDSQVTMMFWYRQQPGQSLTLIATANQGSEATYESGFVIDKFPISRPNLTFSTLTVSNMSPEDSSIYLCSVAAAGAEGPEAFFGQGTRLTVV.

A single count supports this clonotype. The chain combines TRBV29-1 with TRBJ1-5; 8 bases are a match to TRBD1. This CDR3 is built from 14 residues. J gave up 1 base and V 4 bases, and 3 bases lay outside the gene matches. Germline V gene data show CDR1 as SQVTM and CDR2 as ANQGSEA. The CDR3 loop is CSVVGQGSNQPQHF. In DNA, the CDR3 is TGCAGCGTTGTAGGACAGGGAAGCAATCAGCCCCAGCATTTT.

The chain carries TRBV30 and TRBJ1-1, with D unresolved. CDR3 length equals 12 residues. In germline, CDR1 is GTSNPN, CDR2 SVGIG (reference sequence). Deletions cut 0 bases from V and 0 bases from J, with 2 bases between. The CDR3 spells CAWSVVNTEAFF. The CDR3 nucleotides read TGTGCCTGGAGTGTAGTGAACACTGAAGCTTTCTTT.

The J gene is TRBJ1-1, the V gene TRBV20-1; no clear D gene. The CDR3 length is 12 residues. Between the trimmed V and J ends, which lost 5 bases and 4 bases, there was a span of 11 bases. Germline-derived CDR1 and CDR2 are DFQATT and SNEGSKA (reference sequence). The CDR3 DNA is TGCAGTGCTCAATCGGGGATCACTGAAGCTTTCTTT. Amino acid sequence: CSAQSGITEAFF.

The chain recombines TRBV6-4 with TRBJ2-3, with D perhaps matching TRBD2 (5 bases). The V gene lost 3 bases and the J gene lost 3 bases, with 16 bases spanning the gap. The CDR3 is 16 amino acids. Germline CDR1 is MRHNA and CDR2 is SNTAGT. CDR3 nucleotide sequence: TGTGCCAGCAGTGAGCAAGCGGCCCCAAGAACAGATACGCAGTATTTT. This translates into CASSEQAAPRTDTQYF.

The chain couples TRBV12-3 or TRBV12-4 to TRBJ1-6; tentative D call: TRBD1 (5 bases). The V and J ends lost 6 bases and 5 bases respectively, with 17 bases between them. CDR3 length equals 16 residues. CDR3 sequence: CASRPTGTTHNSPLHF. DNA of the CDR3: TGTGCCAGCAGACCGACCGGGACGACTCATAATTCACCCCTCCACTTT.

The CDR3 DNA sequence: TGTGCCAGCAGTGATCGGGTGGCGGACACCGGGGAGCTGTTTTTT. Its translation is CASSDRVADTGELFF. This sequence joins TRBV2 and TRBJ2-2; D unclear. CDR1 and CDR2 from the germline V gene are SNHLY and FYNNEI. Trimming left V 3 bases short and J 3 bases short, with 11 bases between. The CDR3 totals 15 residues.

The chain uses TRBV6-2 or TRBV6-3 and TRBJ2-7; 9 positions agree with TRBD2. The CDR3 sequence is 15 residues long. CDR1 MNHEY and CDR2 SVGEGT come from the germline V gene. The V segment lost 4 bases and the J segment 4 bases; nucleotides outside the gene matches: 8. CDR3 nucleotides: TGTGCCAGCAGTTTCGGTGCTAGCGGGATGTACGAGCAGTACGTC. Protein product: CASSFGASGMYEQYV.

This chain connects TRBV12-3 or TRBV12-4 to TRBJ2-1, with TRBD2 as a possible D gene (6 bases). This CDR3 has 15 amino acids. V gave up 6 bases and J gave up 5 bases, with 17 bases separating them. DNA of the CDR3: TGTGCCAGCAGCCCTCGCCGGGGGACCAACAATGAGCAGTTCTTC. This gives the protein CASSPRRGTNNEQFF.

The gene calls are TRBV13 and TRBJ2-3; possibly TRBD1 or TRBD2 for D (6 bases each). With 5 bases removed from V and 6 bases from J, the gap between germline ends came to 18 bases. The germline CDR1 and CDR2 sequences are PRHDT and FYEKMQ (reference sequence). The CDR3 length is 15 residues. Written as DNA, the CDR3 is TGTGCCAGCAGCCCAGAACGGGGGCTGAAGGATACGCAGTATTTT. Translation: CASSPERGLKDTQYF.

Details on this clonotype: Sequence at one end of the junction differs from germline and may be a read error. The chain is built from TRBV14 and TRBJ2-5; 8 bases align to TRBD1. The germline V gene encodes CDR1 SGHDN and CDR2 FVKESK. The CDR3 consists of 16 residues. The CDR3 is CANSQGQGLGQETQYF. The CDR3 DNA sequence: TGTGCCAACAGCCAAGGACAGGGACTGGGACAAGAGACCCAGTACTTC.

In its sample, this clonotype was seen once. V usage is TRBV10-3 and J usage is TRBJ2-3; 7 positions agree with TRBD1. This CDR3 region has 10 residues. Germline loops: CDR1 ENHRY, CDR2 SYGVKD. Germline trimming cut 10 bases from V and 6 bases from J; bases unmatched to any gene: 1. CDR3: CATRGDTQYF. CDR3 bases: TGTGCCACCAGGGGGGATACGCAGTATTTT.

This clonotype has only a few counts. The chain joins TRBV5-1 to TRBJ1-2; 9 nucleotides agree with TRBD1. This CDR3 is built from 14 residues. Per the germline V gene, CDR1 is SGHRS and CDR2 is YFSETQ. With 4 bases clipped from V and 11 bases from J, the junction kept 12 bases outside the gene matches. CDR3 region: CASSISGTGSFYTF. Written as DNA, the CDR3 is TGCGCCAGCAGCATATCCGGGACAGGGAGTTTTTACACCTTC.

V is TRBV27 and J is TRBJ1-2, with D perhaps TRBD1 (6 bases). This CDR3 has 14 amino acids. The V gene's germline CDR1 is MNHEY and CDR2 SMNVEV (reference sequence). V was cut by 2 bases and J by 6 bases, with 13 bases left in between. The CDR3 sequence is CASSLQGRRNGYTF. In DNA form, the CDR3 reads TGTGCCAGCAGTTTACAGGGGCGCCGAAATGGCTACACCTTC.

This clonotype was found once. V gene TRBV4-2 combines with J gene TRBJ2-1, with D unclear. CDR1 LGHNA and CDR2 YNFKEQ come from the germline V gene. There are 15 residues in the CDR3. The germline V and J ends were trimmed by 1 base and 4 bases, with 11 bases remaining between them. As DNA, the CDR3 is TGTGCCAGCAGCCAAGTTGGCTCCGGGTACAATGAGCAGTTCTTC. Its protein product is CASSQVGSGYNEQFF.

The chain joins TRBV30 to TRBJ1-4; tentative D call: TRBD1 (5 bases). Trimming removed 1 base from V and 8 bases from J, with 14 bases in between. This CDR3 spans 14 amino acids. CDR1 is GTSNPN and CDR2 is SVGIG in the germline V gene (reference sequence). CDR3: CAWSADGGWEKLFF. DNA of the CDR3: TGTGCCTGGAGTGCGGACGGGGGTTGGGAAAAACTGTTTTTT. Together with reference TRBV30 and TRBJ1-4, the CDR3 gives the full variable domain: SQTIHQWPATLVQPVGSPLSLECTVEGTSNPNLYWYRQAAGRGLQLLFYSVGIGQISSEVPQNLSASRPQDRQFILSSKKLLLSDSGFYLCAWSADGGWEKLFFGSGTQLSVL.

The chain carries TRBV7-9 and TRBJ1-2, with D unclear. The germline V gene has CDR1 SEHNR and CDR2 FQNEAQ (reference sequence). V lost 1 base to trimming and J lost 4 bases, with 7 bases between them. CDR3 length equals 13 residues. The CDR3 protein is CASSLGPTYGYTF. The CDR3 region has the DNA TGTGCCAGCAGCTTAGGGCCTACCTATGGCTACACCTTC.

In this sample, this clonotype turned up a few times. The genes are TRBV7-2 and TRBJ2-3; possibly TRBD1 or TRBD2 for D (5 bases each). There are 14 residues in the CDR3. Germline CDR1 reads SGHTA; CDR2 reads FQGNSA. V lost 5 bases and J 3 bases, leaving 12 bases between the germline ends. The CDR3 nucleotides read TGTGCCAGCAGCCCGGGACCGGCTACAGATACGCAGTATTTT. Translated: CASSPGPATDTQYF. The variable domain in full, completed from reference TRBV7-2 and TRBJ2-3, reads GAGVSQSPSNKVTEKGKDVELRCDPISGHTALYWYRQSLGQGLEFLIYFQGNSAPDKSGLPSDRFSAERTGGSVSTLTIQRTQQEDSAVYLCASSPGPATDTQYFGPGTRLTVL.

The V and J genes are TRBV5-1 and TRBJ1-3, with D hard to call. Trimming removed 0 bases at V and 4 bases at J, with 14 bases between. Germline lookup yields CDR1 SGHRS and CDR2 YFSETQ. The CDR3 consists of 16 residues. The CDR3 DNA sequence: TGCGCCAGCAGCTTGGTGTCAGGCTTCGGAGGAAACACCATATATTTT. Translated: CASSLVSGFGGNTIYF.

This chain links TRBV2 with TRBJ2-3, with D perhaps TRBD1 (6 bases). V lost 7 bases and J 0 bases, leaving 14 bases between the germline ends. Germline V gives CDR1 SNHLY, CDR2 FYNNEI. CDR3 length: 15 residues. CDR3 region: CASMKRTASTDTQYF. The CDR3 nucleotides read TGTGCCAGCATGAAGAGGACAGCTAGCACAGATACGCAGTATTTT.

This rearrangement joins TRBV13 to TRBJ2-1, with 10 bases fitting TRBD2. J lost 7 bases, V lost 3 bases, and 6 bases had no gene match. Germline values: CDR1 PRHDT, CDR2 FYEKMQ (reference sequence). The CDR3 has 15 residues. The CDR3 coding sequence is TGTGCCAGCAGCTTGAGACTAGCGGGTGCGAATGAGCAGTTCTTC. It is translated as CASSLRLAGANEQFF. Full variable domain (rest looked up from reference TRBV13 and TRBJ2-1): AAGVIQSPRHLIKEKRETATLKCYPIPRHDTVYWYQQGPGQDPQFLISFYEKMQSDKGSIPDRFSAQQFSDYHSELNMSSLELGDSALYFCASSLRLAGANEQFFGPGTRLTVL.

The chain carries TRBV24-1 and TRBJ2-2; no firm D call. CDR3 length equals 14 residues. Germline V lookup: CDR1 KGHDR, CDR2 SFDVKD. V lost 5 bases and J 0 bases, leaving 6 bases between the germline ends. CDR3 coding DNA: TGTGCCACCAGTGTAAGCGCGAACACCGGGGAGCTGTTTTTT. It encodes CATSVSANTGELFF.

The genes are TRBV19 and TRBJ1-5; D is uncertain. Germline assignment: CDR1 LNHDA and CDR2 SQIVND (reference sequence). V was shortened by 1 base and J by 1 base, with 11 bases between the two germline ends. The CDR3 runs to 16 residues. CDR3 sequence reads: CASSIVGVRSNQPQHF. In nucleotides, the CDR3 is TGTGCCAGTAGTATAGTTGGGGTTCGGAGCAATCAGCCCCAGCATTTT.

The chain uses TRBV30 and TRBJ2-1, with 7 bases that match TRBD2. This CDR3 region has 15 residues. V gave up 0 bases and J gave up 2 bases; unmatched junction bases: 4. Germline V gene data show CDR1 as GTSNPN and CDR2 as SVGIG (reference sequence). CDR3 DNA: TGTGCCTGGAGTGTAAGCGGGAATGCCTACAATGAGCAGTTCTTC. Translating it yields CAWSVSGNAYNEQFF.

This clonotype was seen only once. The J gene is TRBJ2-5, the V gene TRBV20-1; 13 bases line up with TRBD2. Unmatched junction bases numbered 3, after V lost 2 bases and J lost 3 bases. The CDR3 loop spans 15 amino acids. The germline gives CDR1 DFQATT, CDR2 SNEGSKA (reference sequence). The CDR3 is CSARRTSGGEETQYF. Here the CDR3 DNA reads TGCAGTGCTAGAAGGACTAGCGGGGGCGAAGAGACCCAGTACTTC.

CDR3 sequence: CATSRGGSSETQYF. In nucleotides, the CDR3 is TGTGCCACCAGCAGAGGGGGTAGCTCGGAGACCCAGTACTTC. The genes are TRBV15 and TRBJ2-5; D gene unclear. This CDR3 is 14 amino acids long. The germline V gene encodes CDR1 LNHNV and CDR2 YYDKDF (reference sequence). The V end lost 1 base, the J end lost 5 bases, and 11 bases lay between the germline ends.

V and J are TRBV18 and TRBJ2-2; D may correspond to TRBD1 or TRBD2 (5 bases each). Trimming cost V 8 bases and J 3 bases, with 16 bases left between them. Looked up from germline, CDR1 is KGHSH and CDR2 is LQKENI. The CDR3 runs 15 residues. CDR3 sequence reads: CASGLNGADTGELFF. The CDR3 DNA is TGTGCCAGCGGCTTGAACGGGGCCGACACCGGGGAGCTGTTTTTT.